The next 14 T cell receptor beta chains were all read from a single sample in a study of cytomegalovirus exposure and HLA in healthy donors (dated by TCRdb to 2016 to 2017). Libraries were prepared through the immunoSEQ multiplex PCR assay. Sourced from immuneACCESS, this table was stored by TCRdb with only in-frame sequences that have V and J called. A share of the clones is absent; for the studies checked, an unresolved V gene accounts for under half, and the remainder has no known explanation. For this sample there are a few hundred thousand clones; less than 95% appear just once. Roughly 3% of the sample lies in the top ten. Sequencing was done on a sample of PBMCs. All receptors come from a woman in her 30s in good health and CMV-seronegative.

The chain uses TRBV27 and TRBJ1-1; D gene ambiguous. The CDR3 totals 14 residues. CDR1 is MNHEY and CDR2 is SMNVEV in the germline V gene (reference sequence). The V end lost 0 bases, the J end lost 1 base, and 6 bases lay between the germline ends. The DNA of the CDR3 is TGTGCCAGCAGTTTATCGTATGCGAACACTGAAGCTTTCTTT. Its translation is CASSLSYANTEAFF.

This clone was seen only a few times. The same CDR3 also results from other DNA sequences found in this sample. V usage is TRBV27 and J usage is TRBJ2-7, with 10 bases that match TRBD2. This CDR3 spans 13 amino acids. Trimming at V came to 6 bases and at J to 3 bases, leaving 2 bases not matched to a gene. The germline V gene encodes CDR1 MNHEY and CDR2 SMNVEV (reference sequence). CDR3 coding DNA: TGTGCCAGCAGACGGACTAGCGGCTACGAGCAGTACTTC. Translation: CASRRTSGYEQYF.

The genes are TRBV29-1 and TRBJ2-1; TRBD1 matches 8 bases. The V gene's germline CDR1 is SQVTM and CDR2 ANQGSEA. The CDR3 has 18 amino acids. V lost 0 bases to trimming and J lost 6 bases; unmatched junction nucleotides: 16. The CDR3 spells CSVEDPRDRGGYTNEQFF. CDR3 coding DNA: TGCAGCGTTGAAGATCCCCGAGACAGGGGTGGATATACCAATGAGCAGTTCTTC.

This chain uses TRBV5-1 with TRBJ1-4; 10 bases are shared with TRBD1. Trimming took 5 bases from V and 8 from J; bases not matched to a gene: 9. The CDR3 totals 15 residues. Per germline, CDR1 SGHRS and CDR2 YFSETQ. CDR3 sequence reads: CASRGTGAPEEKLFF. The CDR3 DNA follows: TGCGCCAGCAGGGGGACAGGGGCCCCTGAAGAAAAACTGTTTTTT.

The chain recombines TRBV9 with TRBJ2-1; 8 nucleotides match TRBD1. CDR3 length: 15 residues. Per the germline V gene, CDR1 is SGDLS and CDR2 is YYNGEE. Losses at the gene ends were 0 bases for V and 4 bases for J; bases not matched to a gene: 3. In DNA, the CDR3 is TGTGCCAGCAGCGTAGGGGGACAGGCATACAATGAGCAGTTCTTC. Protein: CASSVGGQAYNEQFF. Complete variable domain (other parts from reference TRBV9 and TRBJ2-1): DSGVTQTPKHLITATGQRVTLRCSPRSGDLSVYWYQQSLDQGLQFLIQYYNGEERAKGNILERFSAQQFPDLHSELNLSSLELGDSALYFCASSVGGQAYNEQFFGPGTRLTVL.

CDR3: CASRGQGYTEAFF. The CDR3 bases are TGTGCCAGTCGGGGACAGGGGTACACTGAAGCTTTCTTT. This chain connects TRBV14 to TRBJ1-1; 10 bases are a match to TRBD1. The CDR3 has 13 amino acids. J lost 3 bases, V lost 9 bases, and 4 bases had no gene match. The germline CDR1 and CDR2 sequences are SGHDN and FVKESK.

There are a few counts of this clone. The chain couples TRBV6-6 to TRBJ2-1, with D unresolved. The CDR3 length is 11 residues. Trimming cost V 6 bases and J 15 bases, with 15 bases left between them. Germline values: CDR1 MNHNY, CDR2 SVGAGI (reference sequence). CDR3 nucleotide sequence: TGTGCCAGCAGCCCCGGACCTCGCTCGTTCTTC. It codes for CASSPGPRSFF.

The chain employs TRBV2 and TRBJ2-4; no reliable D call. The V end lost 3 bases, the J end lost 0 bases, and 3 bases lay between the germline ends. This CDR3 is built from 13 residues. Germline CDR1 is SNHLY and CDR2 is FYNNEI. This CDR3 reads CASSETAKNIQYF. CDR3 bases: TGTGCCAGCAGTGAGACAGCCAAAAACATTCAGTACTTC.

This rearrangement joins TRBV6-6 to TRBJ2-6; 9 bases line up with TRBD1. The V gene end was trimmed by 2 bases and the J gene end by 9 bases; junction bases not matched to a gene: 2. This CDR3 spans 14 amino acids. Per germline, CDR1 MNHNY and CDR2 SVGAGI (reference sequence). CDR3 loop: CASSYGTGINVLTF. The CDR3, as DNA: TGTGCCAGCAGTTACGGGACAGGGATCAACGTCCTGACTTTC.

This clone was seen only a few times. This chain joins TRBV2 and TRBJ2-7, with D tentatively TRBD1 (5 bases). The germline CDR1 and CDR2 sequences are SNHLY and FYNNEI. This CDR3 contains 15 residues. Trimming took off 2 bases at V and 5 bases at J, with 16 bases between the two ends. CDR3 DNA sequence: TGTGCCAGCAGTGAACCGACAGTTGTCAAGGACGAGCAGTACTTC. It is translated as CASSEPTVVKDEQYF.

For the CDR3, the DNA is TGTGCCAGCAGCGTAGCTTTTCAGGGGGAGGTCGGGGAGCTGTTTTTT. Translated: CASSVAFQGEVGELFF. The chain has TRBV9 and TRBJ2-2; TRBD1 is a possible D gene (7 bases). From germline, CDR1 is SGDLS and CDR2 YYNGEE. The CDR3 has 16 residues. Trimming stripped 0 bases from V and 7 bases from J, with 16 bases between.

The chain is built from TRBV5-4 and TRBJ2-3; weak D call: TRBD1 (6 bases). Germline V CDR1 and CDR2: SGHNT, YYREEE (reference sequence). V was trimmed by 2 bases and J by 7 bases, leaving 17 bases between them. This CDR3 spans 15 amino acids. CDR3 amino acids: CASSFADGGSYTQYF. CDR3 coding DNA: TGTGCCAGCAGCTTCGCCGATGGGGGCTCGTATACGCAGTATTTT.

The V and J genes are TRBV9 and TRBJ2-3; 7 bases are a match to TRBD2. CDR3 length: 16 amino acids. Germline assignment: CDR1 SGDLS and CDR2 YYNGEE. The trim removed 3 bases at V and 1 base at J, leaving 8 bases unmatched. The DNA of the CDR3 is TGTGCCAGCAGCGGGGGCGGGAGTGCTGGCACAGATACGCAGTATTTT. As protein: CASSGGGSAGTDTQYF.

The sample holds one count of this clone. This chain connects TRBV5-1 to TRBJ2-2; D could derive from TRBD1 or TRBD2 (5 bases each). CDR1 and CDR2 from the germline V gene are SGHRS and YFSETQ. The ends were cut back, 0 bases at V and 6 bases at J, with 12 bases in the middle. This CDR3 is built from 15 residues. CDR3: CASSLEWGIAGELFF. The CDR3 region has the DNA TGCGCCAGCAGCTTGGAGTGGGGGATTGCCGGGGAGCTGTTTTTT.